The present TCR beta chain was sequenced within a study of Graves' ophthalmopathy and Graves' hyperthyroidism. This clonotype was counted between two and nine times. TCR beta CDR3 amplification used RNA transcripts. In the first round, RT-PCR was carried out with HTBI primers, and a multiplex PCR formed the second round. Each CDR3 protein gets one entry after TCRdb re-called the multiplex PCR reads with MiXCR. The profile shows more than 1,000,000 distinct CDR3 sequences, about two fifths of them singletons. The sample consisted of peripheral blood or thyroid tissue (not recorded which). The receptor's source is an adult man with Graves' hyperthyroidism.

For the CDR3, the DNA is TGCGCCAGCAGCCAGGACACCTTCTCTGGAAACACCATATATTTT. Amino acids: CASSQDTFSGNTIYF. The chain couples TRBV4-3 to TRBJ1-3, with a tentative D call TRBD1 (5 bases). Trimming removed 3 bases at V and 0 bases at J, with 9 bases between. Germline lookup yields CDR1 LGHNA and CDR2 YSLEER. The CDR3 covers 15 residues.